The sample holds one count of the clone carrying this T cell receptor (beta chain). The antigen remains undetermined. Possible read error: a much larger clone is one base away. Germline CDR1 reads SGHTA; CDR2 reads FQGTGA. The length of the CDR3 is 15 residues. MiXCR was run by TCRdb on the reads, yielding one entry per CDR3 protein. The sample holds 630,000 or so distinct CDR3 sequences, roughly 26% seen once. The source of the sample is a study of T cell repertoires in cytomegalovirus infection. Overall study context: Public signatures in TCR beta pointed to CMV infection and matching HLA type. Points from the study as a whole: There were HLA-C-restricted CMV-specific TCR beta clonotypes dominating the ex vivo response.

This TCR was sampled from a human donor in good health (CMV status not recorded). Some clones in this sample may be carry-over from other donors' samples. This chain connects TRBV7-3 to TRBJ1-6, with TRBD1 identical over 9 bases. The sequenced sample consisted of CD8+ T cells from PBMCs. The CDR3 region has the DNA TGTGCCAGCAGATCGGGACAGGGAATAAATTCATCCCTCCACTTT. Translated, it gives CASRSGQGINSSLHF.